These 16 T cell receptor beta chains were sequenced from one sample in a study of control samples from healthy donors and cancer patients. The table came from immunoSEQ multiplex PCR; TCRdb's copy has only in-frame clones and leaves some out. The sample holds tens of thousands of clones, less than 90% seen once. Input material: blood. The receptors here all came from a man aged 60 to 69 in good health.

The chain employs TRBV5-6 and TRBJ1-4; D unresolved. In germline, CDR1 is SGHDT, CDR2 YYEEEE. The CDR3 sequence is 15 residues long. Trimming took off 4 bases at V and 10 bases at J, with 20 bases between the two ends. The CDR3 loop is CASSGEEGGYRKLFF. DNA for the CDR3: TGTGCCAGCAGCGGAGAGGAAGGCGGGTATCGAAAACTGTTTTTT.

Only a few counts were recorded for this clone. V is TRBV6-5 and J is TRBJ2-4, with D perhaps TRBD1 (5 bases). Germline assignment: CDR1 MNHEY and CDR2 SVGAGI. The CDR3 spans 15 residues. Trimming pared 6 bases from V and 3 bases from J, leaving 15 bases between. The CDR3 DNA is TGTGCCAGCAGCGTTGGGCAGGGCTTCAAAAACATTCAGTACTTC. Translation gives CASSVGQGFKNIQYF.

The rearrangement uses TRBV11-2 and TRBJ1-1; D uncertain. The CDR3 consists of 11 residues. Trimming stripped 1 base from V and 7 bases from J, with 4 bases between. CDR1 and CDR2 from the germline V gene are SGHAT and FQNNGV. CDR3 residues: CASSLGSEAFF. The DNA for the CDR3 is TGTGCCAGCAGCTTAGGAAGTGAAGCTTTCTTT.

The rearrangement joins TRBV19 to TRBJ1-1; no reliable D call. Germline-derived CDR1 and CDR2 are LNHDA and SQIVND (reference sequence). The CDR3 is 10 amino acids. V lost 6 bases and J lost 3, with 2 bases in between. The CDR3 sequence: CASSHTEAFF. The CDR3 nucleotides read TGTGCCAGTAGCCACACTGAAGCTTTCTTT.

CDR3 bases: TGTGCCTGGAGTGTACAGGCCTTCTCCTACAATGAGCAGTTCTTC. Translated: CAWSVQAFSYNEQFF. This chain joins TRBV30 and TRBJ2-1, with D possibly matching TRBD1 (5 bases). Germline V gene data show CDR1 as GTSNPN and CDR2 as SVGIG (reference sequence). The CDR3 length is 15 residues. Trimming took off 0 bases at V and 0 bases at J, with 9 bases between the two ends.

This clone appeared once. This chain joins TRBV21-1 and TRBJ1-5; the DNA was not compared with TRBD1, the D call given in the table. TRBV21-1 is a pseudogene. This CDR3 comprises 18 residues. The CDR3 nucleotides read TGTGCCAGCAGCAAACTCGCTTTGACAGACGGCTCAGGGCAGCCCCAGCATTTT. Residues: CASSKLALTDGSGQPQHF.

J is TRBJ1-4 and V is TRBV18, with 8 bases fitting TRBD1. The CDR3 runs to 13 residues. V lost 3 bases, J lost 6 bases, and 0 bases stayed unmatched. Germline V gives CDR1 KGHSH, CDR2 LQKENI. In nucleotides, the CDR3 is TGTGCCAGCTCACCGGGACAGGATGAAAAACTGTTTTTT. Translated, it gives CASSPGQDEKLFF.

The rearrangement uses TRBV4-2 and TRBJ1-1, with D unclear. Germline lookup yields CDR1 LGHNA and CDR2 YNFKEQ. Trimming took off 0 bases at V and 3 bases at J, with 8 bases between the two ends. The CDR3 spans 14 residues. In DNA, the CDR3 is TGTGCCAGCAGCCAAGATCCCGGGGACACTGAAGCTTTCTTT. It translates to CASSQDPGDTEAFF.

The rearrangement uses TRBV2 and TRBJ1-2; 8 positions agree with TRBD1. V lost 6 bases, J lost 6 bases, and 9 bases stayed unmatched. CDR1 SNHLY and CDR2 FYNNEI come from the germline V gene. The CDR3 contains 14 residues. The CDR3 here is CASRDRELRNGYTF. CDR3 sequence (DNA): TGTGCCAGCAGGGACAGGGAGTTGCGGAATGGCTACACCTTC.

CDR3 coding DNA: TGTGCCAGCAGCGCCCAGACAGGGCAGGGCTACACCTTC. Protein product: CASSAQTGQGYTF. V is TRBV9 and J is TRBJ1-2; 7 bases align to TRBD1. CDR1 SGDLS and CDR2 YYNGEE come from the germline V gene. The CDR3 length is 13 residues. V lost 3 bases to trimming and J lost 8 bases; unmatched junction nucleotides: 7.

This clone occurred a few times. The gene calls are TRBV28 and TRBJ1-2, with D hard to call. The CDR3 consists of 15 residues. V gave up 3 bases and J gave up 2 bases, with 13 bases separating them. In germline, CDR1 is MDHEN, CDR2 SYDVKM. The CDR3 sequence: CASSFLDARNYGYTF. The CDR3 nucleotides read TGTGCCAGCAGTTTCCTGGACGCCCGGAACTATGGCTACACCTTC.

The chain combines TRBV2 with TRBJ1-4; unclear D gene. The V end lost 3 bases, the J end lost 7 bases, and 15 bases lay between the germline ends. There are 15 residues in the CDR3. In germline, CDR1 is SNHLY, CDR2 FYNNEI. The CDR3 region is CASSENGRPSEKLFF. The CDR3 bases are TGTGCCAGCAGTGAGAATGGCAGGCCCAGTGAAAAACTGTTTTTT. The full variable domain, in which reference TRBV2 and TRBJ1-4 provide the parts outside the CDR3, is EPEVTQTPSHQVTQMGQEVILRCVPISNHLYFYWYRQILGQKVEFLVSFYNNEISEKSEIFDDQFSVERPDGSNFTLKIRSTKLEDSAMYFCASSENGRPSEKLFFGSGTQLSVL.

This clone has a single count. At one end, the junction sequence differs from germline, possibly due to a read error. The J gene is TRBJ2-7, the V gene TRBV6-1; D might be TRBD2 (5 bases). The germline V gene encodes CDR1 MNHNS and CDR2 SASEGT. The CDR3 length is 16 residues. CDR3 nucleotides: TGTGCCAGCAGTAAAGCTGTGAGGGATGGGAACTACGAGCAGTACTTC. Translated: CASSKAVRDGNYEQYF.

The V call is TRBV5-4, the J call TRBJ1-6; 7 bases fit TRBD1. The trim removed 0 bases at V and 10 bases at J, leaving 7 bases unmatched. The CDR3 runs to 15 residues. Germline assignment: CDR1 SGHNT and CDR2 YYREEE (reference sequence). DNA of the CDR3: TGTGCCAGCAGCTTGGATCGAGGGGGCGGATCACCCCTCCACTTT. It encodes CASSLDRGGGSPLHF.

This sequence joins TRBV5-6 and TRBJ2-5; unclear D gene. V was pared by 4 bases and J by 4 bases, with 8 bases between. The CDR3 is 12 amino acids. Looked up from germline, CDR1 is SGHDT and CDR2 is YYEEEE. CDR3 sequence (DNA): TGTGCCAGCAGCCCCTGGAGAGAGACCCAGTACTTC. Translating gives CASSPWRETQYF.

The chain recombines TRBV19 with TRBJ1-5; D unresolved. Germline V gene data show CDR1 as LNHDA and CDR2 as SQIVND (reference sequence). V gave up 4 bases and J gave up 1 base, with 5 bases separating them. CDR3 length: 13 residues. The CDR3 DNA is TGTGCCAGTAGTAAGGTCAGCAATCAGCCCCAGCATTTT. Its translation is CASSKVSNQPQHF.